This T cell receptor (beta chain) was found in a study of T cell repertoires in cytomegalovirus infection. Study information: Public TCR beta signatures indicated both CMV infection and matching HLA type. Study results and caveats: Ex vivo, HLA-C-restricted CMV-specific TCR beta clonotypes prevailed over the rest of the response. Cumulative public TCR beta family frequency identified CMV carriers with the relevant HLA.

The CDR3 loop spans 16 amino acids. Germline V CDR1 and CDR2: SGHTA, FQGNSA. Deletions cut 3 bases from V and 6 bases from J, with 20 bases between. TCRdb re-called the reads through MiXCR, storing one row per CDR3 protein. The sample includes 200,000 to 300,000 distinct CDR3 sequences, 10% to 15% of them seen just once. Ten or more counts support this clonotype. Antigen: not known. This chain links TRBV7-2 with TRBJ1-2; possible D gene TRBD1, 5 bases. Sequencing was carried out using PBMCs. The clonotype comes from a human donor in good health (CMV status not recorded). Some clones in this sample may be carry-over from other donors' samples. The CDR3 protein is CASSLNAGAGIHGYTF. The DNA of the CDR3 is TGTGCCAGCAGCTTGAATGCCGGGGCAGGGATACATGGCTACACCTTC.